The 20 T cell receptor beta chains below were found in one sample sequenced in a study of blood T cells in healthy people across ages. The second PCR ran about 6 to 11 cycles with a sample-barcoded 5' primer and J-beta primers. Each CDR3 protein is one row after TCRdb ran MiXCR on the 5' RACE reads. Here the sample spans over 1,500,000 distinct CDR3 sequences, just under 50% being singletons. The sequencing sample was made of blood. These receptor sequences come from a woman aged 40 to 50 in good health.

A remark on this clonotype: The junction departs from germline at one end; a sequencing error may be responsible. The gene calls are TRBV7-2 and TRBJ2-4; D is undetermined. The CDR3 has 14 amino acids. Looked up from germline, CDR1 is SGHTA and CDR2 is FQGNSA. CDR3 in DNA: TGTGCCAGCAGCGCGGAGTTAGCCAACAACATTCAGTACTTC. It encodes CASSAELANNIQYF. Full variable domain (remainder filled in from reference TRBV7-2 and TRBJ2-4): GAGVSQSPSNKVTEKGKDVELRCDPISGHTALYWYRQSLGQGLEFLIYFQGNSAPDKSGLPSDRFSAERTGGSVSTLTIQRTQQEDSAVYLCASSAELANNIQYFGAGTRLSVL.

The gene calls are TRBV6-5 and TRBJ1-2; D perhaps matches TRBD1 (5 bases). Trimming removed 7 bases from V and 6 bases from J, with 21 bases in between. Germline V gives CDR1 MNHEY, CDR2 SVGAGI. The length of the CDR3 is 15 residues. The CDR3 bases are TGTGCCAGCACAATAATGAGAGGGACCCTTAATGGCTACACCTTC. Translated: CASTIMRGTLNGYTF.

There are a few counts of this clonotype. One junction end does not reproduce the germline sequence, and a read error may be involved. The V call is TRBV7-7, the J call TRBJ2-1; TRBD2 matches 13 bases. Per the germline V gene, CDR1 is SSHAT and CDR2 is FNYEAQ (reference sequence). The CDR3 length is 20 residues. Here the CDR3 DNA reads TGTGCTAGCAGCTTTAGGGATAGGACTAGCGGGGGCCAACGAGTCAATGAGCAGTTCTTC. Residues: CASSFRDRTSGGQRVNEQFF.

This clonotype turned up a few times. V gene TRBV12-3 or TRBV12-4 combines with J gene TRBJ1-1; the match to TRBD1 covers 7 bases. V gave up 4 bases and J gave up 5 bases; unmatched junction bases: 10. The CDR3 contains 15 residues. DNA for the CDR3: TGTGCCAGCAGTTCTTTACAGGGGCTCGGGACTGAAGCTTTCTTT. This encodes CASSSLQGLGTEAFF.

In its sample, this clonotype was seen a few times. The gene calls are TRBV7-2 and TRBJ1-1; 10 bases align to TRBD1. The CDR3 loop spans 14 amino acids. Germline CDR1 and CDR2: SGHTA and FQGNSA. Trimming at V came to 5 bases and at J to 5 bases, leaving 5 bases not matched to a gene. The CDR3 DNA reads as TGTGCCAGCAGCCCGGGACAGGGGTGGACTGAAGCTTTCTTT. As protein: CASSPGQGWTEAFF. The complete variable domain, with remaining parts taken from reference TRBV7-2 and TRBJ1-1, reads GAGVSQSPSNKVTEKGKDVELRCDPISGHTALYWYRQSLGQGLEFLIYFQGNSAPDKSGLPSDRFSAERTGGSVSTLTIQRTQQEDSAVYLCASSPGQGWTEAFFGQGTRLTVV.

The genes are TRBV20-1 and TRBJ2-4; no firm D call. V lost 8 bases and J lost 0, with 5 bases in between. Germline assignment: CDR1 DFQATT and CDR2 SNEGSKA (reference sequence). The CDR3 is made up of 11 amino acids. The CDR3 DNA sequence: TGCAGTTCGGGAGCCAAAAACATTCAGTACTTC. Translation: CSSGAKNIQYF.

CDR3 in DNA: TGTGCCAGCAGCCGGGCGGGGGTTCCCGGCACTGAAGCTTTCTTT. This encodes CASSRAGVPGTEAFF. This chain connects TRBV3-1 to TRBJ1-1; tentatively, D is TRBD1 (5 bases). Germline CDR1 is LGHDT and CDR2 is YNNKEL (reference sequence). This CDR3 has 15 amino acids. V was clipped by 4 bases and J by 4 bases, with 16 bases between them. The full variable domain, rest sourced from reference TRBV3-1 and TRBJ1-1, is DTAVSQTPKYLVTQMGNDKSIKCEQNLGHDTMYWYKQDSKKFLKIMFSYNNKELIINETVPNRFSPKSPDKAHLNLHINSLELGDSAVYFCASSRAGVPGTEAFFGQGTRLTVV.

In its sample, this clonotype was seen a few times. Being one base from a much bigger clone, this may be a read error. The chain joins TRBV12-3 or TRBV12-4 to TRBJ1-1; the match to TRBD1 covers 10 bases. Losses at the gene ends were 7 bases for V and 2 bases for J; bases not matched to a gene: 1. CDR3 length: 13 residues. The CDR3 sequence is CASKTGGNTEAFF. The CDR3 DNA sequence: TGTGCCAGCAAGACAGGGGGCAACACTGAAGCTTTCTTT.

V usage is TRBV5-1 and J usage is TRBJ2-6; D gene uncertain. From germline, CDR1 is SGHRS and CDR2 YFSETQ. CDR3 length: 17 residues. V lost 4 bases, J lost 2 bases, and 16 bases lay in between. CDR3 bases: TGCGCCAGCAGCCACCAGACCCCGTCCCCTGGGGCCAACGTCCTGACTTTC. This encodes CASSHQTPSPGANVLTF.

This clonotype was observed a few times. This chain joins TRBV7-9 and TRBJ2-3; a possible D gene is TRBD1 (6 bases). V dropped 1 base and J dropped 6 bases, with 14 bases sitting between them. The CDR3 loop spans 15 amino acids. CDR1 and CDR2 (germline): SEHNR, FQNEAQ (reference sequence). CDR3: CASSLGTASADTQYF. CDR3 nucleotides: TGTGCCAGCAGCTTAGGGACAGCGTCTGCCGATACGCAGTATTTT.

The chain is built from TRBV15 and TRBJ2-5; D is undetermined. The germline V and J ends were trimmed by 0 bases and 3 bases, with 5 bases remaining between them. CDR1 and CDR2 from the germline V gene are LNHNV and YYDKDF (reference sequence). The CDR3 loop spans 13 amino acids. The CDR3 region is CATSREFEETQYF. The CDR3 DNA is TGTGCCACCAGCAGAGAGTTCGAAGAGACCCAGTACTTC.

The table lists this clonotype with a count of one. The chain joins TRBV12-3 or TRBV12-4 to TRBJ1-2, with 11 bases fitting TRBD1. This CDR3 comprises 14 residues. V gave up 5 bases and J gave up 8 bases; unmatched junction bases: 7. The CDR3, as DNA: TGTGCCAGCAGTCGCCGGGACAGGGGGATCGGCTACACCTTC. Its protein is CASSRRDRGIGYTF.

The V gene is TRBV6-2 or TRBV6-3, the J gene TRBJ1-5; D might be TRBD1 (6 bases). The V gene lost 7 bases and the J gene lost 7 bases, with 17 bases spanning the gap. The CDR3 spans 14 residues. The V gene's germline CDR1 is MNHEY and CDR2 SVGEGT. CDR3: CASNLGGAGQPQHF. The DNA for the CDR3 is TGTGCCAGCAACCTAGGGGGGGCAGGACAGCCCCAGCATTTT.

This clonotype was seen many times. The CDR3 protein is CASSLVAGANVLTF. The DNA for the CDR3 is TGTGCCAGCAGCTTAGTAGCCGGGGCCAACGTCCTGACTTTC. This chain links TRBV7-2 with TRBJ2-6; D not certain. The ends were cut back, 1 base at V and 4 bases at J, with 5 bases in the middle. Germline-derived CDR1 and CDR2 are SGHTA and FQGNSA. The CDR3 consists of 14 residues.

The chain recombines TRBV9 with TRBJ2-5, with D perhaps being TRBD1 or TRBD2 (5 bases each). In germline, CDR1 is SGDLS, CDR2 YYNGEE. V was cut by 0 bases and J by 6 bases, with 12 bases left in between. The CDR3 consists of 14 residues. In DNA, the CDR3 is TGTGCCAGCAGCGTAGGTCGAGGGGATAAGACCCAGTACTTC. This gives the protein CASSVGRGDKTQYF.

DNA for the CDR3: TGTGCCAGCACCCACTACCCACCCAGCTATGGCTACACCTTC. The encoded protein is CASTHYPPSYGYTF. V gene TRBV12-3 or TRBV12-4 combines with J gene TRBJ1-2; D is undetermined. This CDR3 has 14 amino acids. Trimming left V 7 bases short and J 4 bases short, with 16 bases between.

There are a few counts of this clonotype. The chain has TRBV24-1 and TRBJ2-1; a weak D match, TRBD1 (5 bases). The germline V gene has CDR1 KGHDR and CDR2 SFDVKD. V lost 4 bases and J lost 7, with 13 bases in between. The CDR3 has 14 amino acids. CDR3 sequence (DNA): TGTGCCACCAGTGAACCGACAGAAGCTAATGAGCAGTTCTTC. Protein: CATSEPTEANEQFF.

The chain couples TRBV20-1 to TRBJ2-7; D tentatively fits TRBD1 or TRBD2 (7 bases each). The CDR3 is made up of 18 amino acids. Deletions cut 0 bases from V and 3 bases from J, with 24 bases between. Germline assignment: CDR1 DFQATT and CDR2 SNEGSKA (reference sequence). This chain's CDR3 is CSARDQRGGRQGFYEQYF. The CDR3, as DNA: TGCAGTGCTAGAGATCAGAGGGGGGGGAGACAGGGCTTCTACGAGCAGTACTTC.

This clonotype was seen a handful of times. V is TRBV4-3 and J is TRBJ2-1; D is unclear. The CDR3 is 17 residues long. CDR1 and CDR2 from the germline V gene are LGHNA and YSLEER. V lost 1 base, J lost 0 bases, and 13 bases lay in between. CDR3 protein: CASSQASSVNSYNEQFF. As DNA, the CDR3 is TGCGCCAGCAGCCAAGCCTCGTCAGTAAACTCCTACAATGAGCAGTTCTTC.

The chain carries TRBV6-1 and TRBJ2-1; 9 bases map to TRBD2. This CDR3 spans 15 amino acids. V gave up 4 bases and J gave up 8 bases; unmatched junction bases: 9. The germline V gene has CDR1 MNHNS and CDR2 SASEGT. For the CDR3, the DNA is TGTGCCAGCAGTGCGGATAGCGGGGGAATCGATGAGCAGTTCTTC. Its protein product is CASSADSGGIDEQFF.